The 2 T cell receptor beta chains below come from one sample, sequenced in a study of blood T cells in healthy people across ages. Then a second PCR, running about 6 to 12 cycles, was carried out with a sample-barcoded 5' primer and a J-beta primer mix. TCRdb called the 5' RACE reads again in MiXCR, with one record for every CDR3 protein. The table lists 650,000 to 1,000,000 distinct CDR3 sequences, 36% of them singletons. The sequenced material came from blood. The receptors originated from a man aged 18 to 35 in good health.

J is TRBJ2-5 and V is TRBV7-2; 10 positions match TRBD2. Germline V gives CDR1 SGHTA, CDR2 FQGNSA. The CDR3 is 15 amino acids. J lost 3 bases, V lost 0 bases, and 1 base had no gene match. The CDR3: CASSLAGLAKETQYF. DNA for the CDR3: TGTGCCAGCAGCTTAGCGGGACTAGCGAAAGAGACCCAGTACTTC.

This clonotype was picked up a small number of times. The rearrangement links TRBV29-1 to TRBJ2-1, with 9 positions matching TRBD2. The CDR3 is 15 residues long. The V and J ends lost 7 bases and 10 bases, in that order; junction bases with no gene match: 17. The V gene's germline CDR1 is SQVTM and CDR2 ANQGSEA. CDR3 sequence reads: CSGRVVGGGGNEQFF. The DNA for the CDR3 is TGCAGCGGAAGGGTCGTTGGCGGGGGGGGCAACGAGCAGTTCTTC.